A selection of T cell receptor beta chains follows, all from one sample in a study of T cells in Graves' hyperthyroidism and ophthalmopathy. Each CDR3 protein gets one entry after TCRdb re-called the multiplex PCR reads with MiXCR. The sample carries approximately 700,000 distinct CDR3 sequences, about 15% recorded once. Source material: blood. Source of these receptors: a man aged 18 to 29 with Graves' hyperthyroidism. CDR3s include the opening cysteine and the closing phenylalanine or tryptophan. D genes are given only for firm matches. Part of the rows lack a size; the others show once, few, many or a class for expanded clones.

j_call v_call d_call clone_size cdr3_nt cdr3_aa
TRBJ1-2 TRBV15 TRBD1 many TGTGCCACCAGCAATAGACAGGGGAAGAACTATGGCTACACCTTC CATSNRQGKNYGYTF
TRBJ2-2 TRBV5-4 TRBD2 few TGTGCCAGCAGGGACGGGAGGGCTAACACCGGGGAGCTGTTTTTT CASRDGRANTGELFF
TRBJ1-1 TRBV18 - many TGTGCCAGCTCTCCGGGGCCCGATGAAGCTTTCTTT CASSPGPDEAFF
TRBJ1-4 TRBV11-2 - many TGTGCCAGCAGCTTAGACCCGGGGGATGAAAAACTGTTTTTT CASSLDPGDEKLFF
TRBJ1-5 TRBV19 - few TGTGCCAGTAGCTCAACCCTGACCAGCAATCAGCCCCAGCATTTT CASSSTLTSNQPQHF
TRBJ1-1 TRBV27 - few TGTGCCAGCAGTTTAAGAGGGACCACTGAAGCTTTCTTT CASSLRGTTEAFF
TRBJ2-3 TRBV2 TRBD2 many TGTGCCAGCAGTTGGGGGACTAGCGGAAGCACAGATACGCAGTATTTT CASSWGTSGSTDTQYF
TRBJ2-7 TRBV28 TRBD2 many TGTGCCAGCAGTGACCGAGCGGGAAGGTGGGCCTACGAGCAGTACTTC CASSDRAGRWAYEQYF
TRBJ2-3 TRBV15 TRBD2 many TGTGCCACCAGCGCCTCAGCGGGAGCGAGAACAGATACGCAGTATTTT CATSASAGARTDTQYF
TRBJ1-2 TRBV7-9 - few TGTGCCAGCAGCTTAGTTATCCGTAATGGCTACACCTTC CASSLVIRNGYTF
TRBJ2-2 TRBV9 TRBD2 - TGTGCCAGCAGCCCACCACTCCGGCGGGAGGGATTTAACACCGGGGAGCTGTTTTTT CASSPPLRREGFNTGELFF
TRBJ1-2 TRBV28 TRBD1 many TGTGCCAGCAGTTCGACAGGGACCGCCGGCTACACCTTC CASSSTGTAGYTF
TRBJ1-2 TRBV12-3/TRBV12-4 - - TGTGCCAGCAGTCCTCGACAGAACTATGGCTACACCTTC CASSPRQNYGYTF
TRBJ1-1 TRBV20-1 - few TGCAGTGCTAGAGCTGGAAACACTGAAGCTTTCTTT CSARAGNTEAFF
TRBJ2-3 TRBV20-1 TRBD2 many TGCAGTGCTAGGAGCGGGAGGGCCATAGATACGCAGTATTTT CSARSGRAIDTQYF
TRBJ1-1 TRBV18 - many TGTGCCAGCTCAAGTAGAGGATTGGGTTCAGGAGCTGAAGCTTTCTTT CASSSRGLGSGAEAFF
TRBJ1-5 TRBV6-1 - - TGTGCCAGCAGTCGAATTTTGAATATCGGCAATCAGCCCCAGCATTTT CASSRILNIGNQPQHF
TRBJ2-7 TRBV11-2 - many TGTGCCAGCAGCTCCGACGTCGCGAGCTCCTACGAGCAGTACTTC CASSSDVASSYEQYF
TRBJ1-1 TRBV19 - few TGTGCCAGTAGTCCCTGGGGGGGGGAGGGTACTGAAGCTTTCTTT CASSPWGGEGTEAFF
TRBJ2-7 TRBV28 - many TGTGCCAGCAGTAGCGGCGGCGGGTACGAGCAGTACTTC CASSSGGGYEQYF
TRBJ1-2 TRBV28 - many TGTGCCAGCAGTCTAACGACAGAATATTCCTTCCGGGGCTACACCTTC CASSLTTEYSFRGYTF
TRBJ2-5 TRBV14 - many TGTGCCAGCAGGTCCGGAGGGCCAGGCGAGACCCAGTACTTC CASRSGGPGETQYF
TRBJ2-7 TRBV28 TRBD2 many TGTGCCAGCAGCCGGGGACTAGCGGGTATAGGGGGCTACGAGCAGTACTTC CASSRGLAGIGGYEQYF
TRBJ1-2 TRBV4-1 TRBD1 few TGCGCCAGCAGCTCACGGACAGGACTTATGGTGGGCTACACCTTC CASSSRTGLMVGYTF
TRBJ2-7 TRBV30 - many TGTGCCTGGGCCACAGATTACGAGCAGTACTTC CAWATDYEQYF
TRBJ2-3 TRBV7-2 - - TGTGCCAGCAGCTCTCGGACGGTCGGCACAGATACGCAGTATTTT CASSSRTVGTDTQYF
TRBJ1-4 TRBV28 - - TGTGCCAGCAGTTTCCGGGACCGGAATGAAAAACTGTTTTTT CASSFRDRNEKLFF
TRBJ1-2 TRBV20-1 - many TGCAGTGCTAGGGGGCCACAGGTCCCCCGGGGCTACACCTTC CSARGPQVPRGYTF
TRBJ1-1 TRBV11-2 - - TGTGCCAGCAGCCCTACCCCCGGACAGATGAACACTGAAGCTTTCTTT CASSPTPGQMNTEAFF